This T cell receptor beta chain came from a study of OX40 agonist ivuxolimab in advanced cancers. Study-level information: Three patients responded partially, comprising one with hepatocellular carcinoma and two with cutaneous melanoma.

Losses at the gene ends were 5 bases for V and 5 bases for J; bases not matched to a gene: 7. The CDR3 totals 16 residues. Germline V gene lookup returns CDR1 LNHDA and CDR2 SQIVND (reference sequence). Autoimmune disease history or systemic immunosuppression led to patient exclusion. As regards this clone: As yet, its antigen is unknown.

Broader study findings: At 0.1 to 3.0 mg/kg, clonal expansion of CD4+ and CD8+ blood T cells had occurred by week 6. Certain nonresponding patients likewise had low normalized T-cell clonal expansion.

Method: immunoSEQ multiplex PCR; TCRdb's copy keeps in-frame clones and lacks some. The sample contains 20,000 to 25,000 clones, 83% of which appear only once. The J gene is TRBJ2-1, the V gene TRBV19, with 12 positions matching TRBD2. The sample consisted of CD4+ or CD8+ T cells sorted from blood, taken in a trial of the OX40 agonist ivuxolimab. This clonotype was obtained from an adult with an advanced solid tumor such as melanoma, head and neck, liver or kidney cancer. The CDR3 DNA reads TGTGCCAGTAGTCTACGACTAGCGGGAGTAGACAATGAGCAGTTCTTC. Translation gives CASSLRLAGVDNEQFF.